The present entry profiles one T cell receptor beta chain with its context. Its specificity is not known. Here immunoSEQ multiplex PCR was the method, and the copy in TCRdb shows in-frame clones only, minus some. The table records tens of thousands of clones, roughly two thirds of them present only once. V shed 4 bases, J shed 1 base, and the junction held 15 bases outside the gene matches. This CDR3 has 18 residues. Germline V gene lookup returns CDR1 MGHRA and CDR2 YSYEKL. In the ViraFEST assay, antigen-specific CD4+ clonotypes were identified by expansion after peptide-pool stimulation. Culture lasted 10 days before CD4+ T cell isolation. Having tested negative for nucleocapsid antibodies, the vaccine recipients showed no prior SARS-CoV-2 infection. PBMC cultures contained around 2 million cells per well, about 11 IU/ml IL-2 and 10 ug/ml peptides. The sample originates from a study of vaccination effects on CD4 cells after COVID-19.

The sample consisted of CD4+ T cells from PBMCs cultured with SARS-CoV-2 spike peptides, taken before COVID-19 vaccination. The source of this sequence is a human donor who received a COVID-19 vaccine. The chain employs TRBV4-1 and TRBJ2-5, with 7 bases that match TRBD2. CDR3 DNA: TGCGCCAGCAGCCCGCTCGGGGGGAACGGGAGGTCCCAAGAGACCCAGTACTTC. Amino acids: CASSPLGGNGRSQETQYF.